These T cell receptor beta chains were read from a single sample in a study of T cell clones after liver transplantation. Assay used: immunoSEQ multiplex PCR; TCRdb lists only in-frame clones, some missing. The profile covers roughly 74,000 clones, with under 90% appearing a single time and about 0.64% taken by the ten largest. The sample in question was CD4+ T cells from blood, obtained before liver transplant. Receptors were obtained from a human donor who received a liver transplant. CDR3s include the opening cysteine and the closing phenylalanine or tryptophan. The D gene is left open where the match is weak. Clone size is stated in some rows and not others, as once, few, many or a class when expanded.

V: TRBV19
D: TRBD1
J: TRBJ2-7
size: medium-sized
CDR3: CASKGTGSYEQYF
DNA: TGTGCCAGTAAGGGGACAGGATCATACGAGCAGTACTTC

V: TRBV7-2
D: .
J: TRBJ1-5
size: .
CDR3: CASSLARGNNQPQHF
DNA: TGTGCCAGCAGCTTAGCGCGAGGAAACAATCAGCCCCAGCATTTT

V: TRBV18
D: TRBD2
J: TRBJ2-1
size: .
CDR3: CASSPLAGSYNEQFF
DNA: TGTGCCAGCTCACCACTAGCGGGATCCTACAATGAGCAGTTCTTC

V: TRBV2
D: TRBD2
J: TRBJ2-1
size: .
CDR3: CASSTLAGSYNEQFF
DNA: TGTGCCAGCAGTACTCTAGCGGGCTCCTACAATGAGCAGTTCTTC

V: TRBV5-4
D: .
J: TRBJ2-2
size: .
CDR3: CASSLDGQMDGMGGELFF
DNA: TGTGCCAGCAGCTTGGATGGACAGATGGACGGGATGGGCGGGGAGCTGTTTTTT

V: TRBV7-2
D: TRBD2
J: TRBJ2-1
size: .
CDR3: CASSFSSGAYNEQFF
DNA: TGTGCCAGCAGCTTCTCTAGCGGAGCCTACAATGAGCAGTTCTTC

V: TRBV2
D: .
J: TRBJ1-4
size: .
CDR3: CASSRTVPNEKLFF
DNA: TGTGCCAGCAGTAGGACAGTGCCTAATGAAAAACTGTTTTTT

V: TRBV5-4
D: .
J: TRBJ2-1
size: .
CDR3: CASSLDGNSYNEQFF
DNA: TGTGCCAGCAGCTTAGACGGAAACTCCTACAATGAGCAGTTCTTC

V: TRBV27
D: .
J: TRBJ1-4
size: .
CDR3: CASSLSRPINEKLFF
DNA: TGTGCCAGCAGTTTATCGAGGCCGATTAATGAAAAACTGTTTTTT

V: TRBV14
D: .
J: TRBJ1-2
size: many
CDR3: CASSQGKGNYGYTF
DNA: TGTGCCAGCAGCCAAGGGAAGGGAAACTATGGCTACACCTTC

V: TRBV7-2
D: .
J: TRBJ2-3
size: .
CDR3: CASSPPYRSTDTQYF
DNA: TGTGCCAGCAGCCCCCCCTACAGGTCCACAGATACGCAGTATTTT

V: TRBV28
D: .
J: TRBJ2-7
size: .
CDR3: CASVGGGPLNEQYF
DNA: TGTGCCAGCGTTGGTGGGGGGCCTCTAAACGAGCAGTACTTC

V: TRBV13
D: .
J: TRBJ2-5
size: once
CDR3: CASRAAGTVKTQYF
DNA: TGTGCCAGCAGAGCAGCAGGGACCGTAAAGACCCAGTACTTC

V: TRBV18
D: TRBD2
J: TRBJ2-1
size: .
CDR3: CASSPPGLADYNEQFF
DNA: TGTGCCAGCTCACCACCGGGACTAGCGGATTACAATGAGCAGTTCTTC

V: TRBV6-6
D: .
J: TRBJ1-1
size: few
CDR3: CASTRLTEAFF
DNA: TGTGCCAGCACTCGTTTAACTGAAGCTTTCTTT

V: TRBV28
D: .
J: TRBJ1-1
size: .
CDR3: CASSSYSLNTEAFF
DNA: TGTGCCAGCAGTTCCTACAGCTTGAACACTGAAGCTTTCTTT

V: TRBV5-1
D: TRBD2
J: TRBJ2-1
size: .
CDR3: CASSSWTSGRAFRNEQFF
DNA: TGCGCCAGCAGTTCCTGGACTAGCGGGAGGGCCTTCCGCAATGAGCAGTTCTTC

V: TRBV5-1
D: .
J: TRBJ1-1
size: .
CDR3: CASNEVSGTEAFF
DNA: TGCGCCAGCAATGAGGTAAGCGGCACTGAAGCTTTCTTT

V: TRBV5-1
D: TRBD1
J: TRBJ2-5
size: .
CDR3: CASSPGTGLETQYF
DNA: TGCGCCAGCAGCCCCGGGACAGGGTTAGAGACCCAGTACTTC

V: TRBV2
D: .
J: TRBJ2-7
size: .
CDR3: CATVPEGGGYEQYF
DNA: TGTGCCACCGTACCCGAGGGGGGGGGCTACGAGCAGTACTTC

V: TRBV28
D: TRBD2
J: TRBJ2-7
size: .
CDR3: CASSPGTSASEQYF
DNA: TGTGCCAGCAGCCCCGGGACTAGCGCCTCAGAGCAGTACTTC

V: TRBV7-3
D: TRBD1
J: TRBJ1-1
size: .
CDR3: CASSEGTAYTEAFF
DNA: TGTGCCAGCAGCGAGGGGACAGCTTACACTGAAGCTTTCTTT

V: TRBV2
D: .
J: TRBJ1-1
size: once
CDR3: CASSVLQKNTEAFF
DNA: TGTGCCAGCAGTGTACTACAGAAGAACACTGAAGCTTTCTTT

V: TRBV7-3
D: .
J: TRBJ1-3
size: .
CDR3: CASSLTGGTDTIYF
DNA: TGTGCCAGCAGCTTAACGGGGGGAACGGACACCATATATTTT

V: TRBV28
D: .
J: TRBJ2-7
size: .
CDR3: CASSYPGVLYEQYF
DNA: TGTGCCAGCAGTTATCCGGGAGTACTCTACGAGCAGTACTTC

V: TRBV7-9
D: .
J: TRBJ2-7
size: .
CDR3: CASSRIRQRHYEQYF
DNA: TGTGCCAGCAGCAGAATCCGACAGAGACACTACGAGCAGTACTTC

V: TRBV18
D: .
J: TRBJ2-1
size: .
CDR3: CASSPLGPPRSYNEQFF
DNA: TGTGCCAGCTCACCTTTAGGACCGCCGCGCTCCTACAATGAGCAGTTCTTC

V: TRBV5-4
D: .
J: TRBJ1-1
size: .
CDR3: CASSLGTLNTEAFF
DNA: TGTGCCAGCAGCTTGGGGACCCTGAACACTGAAGCTTTCTTT

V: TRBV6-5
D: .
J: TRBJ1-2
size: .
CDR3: CASSLGPFGYTF
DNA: TGTGCCAGCAGCCTCGGACCTTTCGGCTACACCTTC

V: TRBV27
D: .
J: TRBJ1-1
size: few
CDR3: CASSSGATRVGTEAFF
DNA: TGTGCCAGCAGTTCCGGGGCTACCAGGGTCGGGACTGAAGCTTTCTTT

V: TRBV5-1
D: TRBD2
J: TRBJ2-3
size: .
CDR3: CASSAVKLAGATDTQYF
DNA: TGCGCCAGCAGCGCCGTCAAACTAGCGGGAGCGACAGATACGCAGTATTTT